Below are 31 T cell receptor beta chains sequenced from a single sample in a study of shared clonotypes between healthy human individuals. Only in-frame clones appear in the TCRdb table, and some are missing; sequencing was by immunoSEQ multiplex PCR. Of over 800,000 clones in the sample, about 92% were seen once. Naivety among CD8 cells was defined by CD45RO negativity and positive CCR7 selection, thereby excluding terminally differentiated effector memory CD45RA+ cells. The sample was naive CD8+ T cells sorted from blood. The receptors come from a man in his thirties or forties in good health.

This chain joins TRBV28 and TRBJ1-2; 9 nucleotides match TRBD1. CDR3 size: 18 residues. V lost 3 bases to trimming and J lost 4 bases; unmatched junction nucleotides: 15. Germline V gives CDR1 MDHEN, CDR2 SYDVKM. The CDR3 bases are TGTGCCAGCAGTTTGATACCGGGACAGGGCATACAGAGCTATGGCTACACCTTC. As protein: CASSLIPGQGIQSYGYTF.

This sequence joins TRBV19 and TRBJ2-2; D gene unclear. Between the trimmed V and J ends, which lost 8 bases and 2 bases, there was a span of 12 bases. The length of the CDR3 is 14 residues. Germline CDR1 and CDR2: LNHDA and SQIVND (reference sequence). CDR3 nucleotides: TGTGCCAGTTCTGACATGGGTAACACCGGGGAGCTGTTTTTT. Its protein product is CASSDMGNTGELFF.

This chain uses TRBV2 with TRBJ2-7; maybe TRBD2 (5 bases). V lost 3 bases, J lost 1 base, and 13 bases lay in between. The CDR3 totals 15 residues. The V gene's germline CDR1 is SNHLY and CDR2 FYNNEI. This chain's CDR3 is CASSDRAGGSYEQYF. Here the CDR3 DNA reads TGTGCCAGCAGTGACCGGGCAGGAGGATCCTACGAGCAGTACTTC.

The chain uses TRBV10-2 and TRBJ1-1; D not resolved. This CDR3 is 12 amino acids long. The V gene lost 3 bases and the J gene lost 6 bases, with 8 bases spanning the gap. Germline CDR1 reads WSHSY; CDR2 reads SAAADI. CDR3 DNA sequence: TGCGCCAGCAGTGATTTCTGGGCTGAAGCTTTCTTT. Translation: CASSDFWAEAFF.

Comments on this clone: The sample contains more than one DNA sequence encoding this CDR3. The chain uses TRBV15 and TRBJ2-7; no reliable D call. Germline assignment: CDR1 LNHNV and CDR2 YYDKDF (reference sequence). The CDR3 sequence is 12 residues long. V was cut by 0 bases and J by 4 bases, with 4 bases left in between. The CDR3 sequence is CATSRDPYEQYF. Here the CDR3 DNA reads TGTGCCACCAGCAGAGATCCATACGAGCAGTACTTC.

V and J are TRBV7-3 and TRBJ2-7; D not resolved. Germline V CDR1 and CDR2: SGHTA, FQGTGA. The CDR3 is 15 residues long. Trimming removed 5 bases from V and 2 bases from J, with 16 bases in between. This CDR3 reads CASSQPKRSTYEQYF. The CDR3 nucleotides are TGTGCCAGCAGCCAACCTAAAAGGAGTACCTACGAGCAGTACTTC.

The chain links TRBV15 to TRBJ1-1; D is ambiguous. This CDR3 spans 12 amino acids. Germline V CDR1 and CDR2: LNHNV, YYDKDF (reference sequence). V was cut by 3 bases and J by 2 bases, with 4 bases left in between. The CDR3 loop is CATSSRNTEAFF. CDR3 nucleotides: TGTGCCACCAGCAGTCGCAACACTGAAGCTTTCTTT.

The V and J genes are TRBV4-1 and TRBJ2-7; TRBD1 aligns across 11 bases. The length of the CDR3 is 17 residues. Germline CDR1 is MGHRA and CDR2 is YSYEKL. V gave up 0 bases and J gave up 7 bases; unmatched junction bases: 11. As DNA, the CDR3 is TGCGCCAGCAGCCAAGAAGGGGCTGGGACAGGGGGTCGGGAGCAGTACTTC. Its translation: CASSQEGAGTGGREQYF.

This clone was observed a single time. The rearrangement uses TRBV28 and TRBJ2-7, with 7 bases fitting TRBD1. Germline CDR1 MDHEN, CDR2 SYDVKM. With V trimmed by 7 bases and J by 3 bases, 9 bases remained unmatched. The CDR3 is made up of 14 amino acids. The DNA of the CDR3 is TGTGCCAGCAAAGTCAGGGGGAGAAGCTACGAGCAGTACTTC. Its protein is CASKVRGRSYEQYF.

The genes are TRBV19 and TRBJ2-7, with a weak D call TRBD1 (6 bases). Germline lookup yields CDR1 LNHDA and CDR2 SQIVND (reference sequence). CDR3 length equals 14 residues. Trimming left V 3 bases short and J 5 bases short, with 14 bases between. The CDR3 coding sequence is TGTGCCAGTAGTATCCCAGGGGCCGGCCACGAGCAGTACTTC. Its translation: CASSIPGAGHEQYF.

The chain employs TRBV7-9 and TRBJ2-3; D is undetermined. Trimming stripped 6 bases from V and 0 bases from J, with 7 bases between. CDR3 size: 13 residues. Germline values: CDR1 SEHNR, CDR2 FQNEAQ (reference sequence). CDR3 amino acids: CASRSRSTDTQYF. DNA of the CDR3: TGTGCCAGCAGGTCCAGGAGCACAGATACGCAGTATTTT.

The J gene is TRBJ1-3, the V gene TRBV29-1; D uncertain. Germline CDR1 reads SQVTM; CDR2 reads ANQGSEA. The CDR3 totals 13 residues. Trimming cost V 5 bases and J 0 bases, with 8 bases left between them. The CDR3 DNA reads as TGCAGCGTTCGGGCGTCCTCTGGAAACACCATATATTTT. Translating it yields CSVRASSGNTIYF. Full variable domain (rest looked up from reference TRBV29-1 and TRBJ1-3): SAVISQKPSRDICQRGTSLTIQCQVDSQVTMMFWYRQQPGQSLTLIATANQGSEATYESGFVIDKFPISRPNLTFSTLTVSNMSPEDSSIYLCSVRASSGNTIYFGEGSWLTVV.

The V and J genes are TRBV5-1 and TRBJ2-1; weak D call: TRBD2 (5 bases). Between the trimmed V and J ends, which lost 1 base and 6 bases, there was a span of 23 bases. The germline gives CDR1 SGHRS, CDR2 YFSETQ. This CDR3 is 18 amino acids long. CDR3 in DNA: TGCGCCAGCAGCTTGTCGTCGAGCGGAAGCCAGGTCCCCAATGAGCAGTTCTTC. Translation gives CASSLSSSGSQVPNEQFF.

The CDR3 coding sequence is TGTGCCAGCAGCTCCTTAGACAGGGCTCACTTTAATGAGCAGTTCTTC. This codes for CASSSLDRAHFNEQFF. The gene calls are TRBV11-2 and TRBJ2-1; TRBD1 aligns across 7 bases. The ends lost 4 bases at V and 7 bases at J; junction bases unmatched: 13. CDR3 size: 16 residues. In germline, CDR1 is SGHAT, CDR2 FQNNGV.

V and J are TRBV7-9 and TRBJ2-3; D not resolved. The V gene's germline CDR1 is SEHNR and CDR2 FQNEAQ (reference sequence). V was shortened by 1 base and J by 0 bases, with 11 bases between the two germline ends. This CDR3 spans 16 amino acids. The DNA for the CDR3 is TGTGCCAGCAGCTTAGGACCAATATCTAGCACAGATACGCAGTATTTT. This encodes CASSLGPISSTDTQYF.

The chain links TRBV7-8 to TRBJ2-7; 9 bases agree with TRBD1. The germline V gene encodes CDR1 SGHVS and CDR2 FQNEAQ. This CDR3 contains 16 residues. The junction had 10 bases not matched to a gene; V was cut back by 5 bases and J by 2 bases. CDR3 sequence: CASSATPGQGPYEQYF. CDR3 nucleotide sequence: TGTGCCAGCAGCGCCACCCCGGGACAGGGACCCTACGAGCAGTACTTC.

CDR3 DNA sequence: TGTGCCAGCCAACGCCCAGGGGTACAAGAGACCCAGTACTTC. This gives the protein CASQRPGVQETQYF. The chain links TRBV7-9 to TRBJ2-5; D might be TRBD1 (6 bases). CDR3 length: 14 amino acids. The V end lost 8 bases, the J end lost 2 bases, and 15 bases lay between the germline ends. Germline V CDR1 and CDR2: SEHNR, FQNEAQ (reference sequence). The full variable domain, with the rest looked up from reference TRBV7-9 and TRBJ2-5, is DTGVSQNPRHKITKRGQNVTFRCDPISEHNRLYWYRQTLGQGPEFLTYFQNEAQLEKSRLLSDRFSAERPKGSFSTLEIQRTEQGDSAMYLCASQRPGVQETQYFGPGTRLLVL.

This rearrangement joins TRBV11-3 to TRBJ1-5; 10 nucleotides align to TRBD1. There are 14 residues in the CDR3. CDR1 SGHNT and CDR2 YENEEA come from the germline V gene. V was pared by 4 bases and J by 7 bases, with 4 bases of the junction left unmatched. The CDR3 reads CASSSGTGVQPQHF. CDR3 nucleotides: TGTGCCAGCAGCTCCGGGACAGGGGTCCAGCCCCAGCATTTT. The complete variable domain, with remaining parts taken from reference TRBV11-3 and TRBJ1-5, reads EAGVVQSPRYKIIEKKQPVAFWCNPISGHNTLYWYLQNLGQGPELLIRYENEEAVDDSQLPKDRFSAERLKGVDSTLKIQPAELGDSAVYLCASSSGTGVQPQHFGDGTRLSIL.

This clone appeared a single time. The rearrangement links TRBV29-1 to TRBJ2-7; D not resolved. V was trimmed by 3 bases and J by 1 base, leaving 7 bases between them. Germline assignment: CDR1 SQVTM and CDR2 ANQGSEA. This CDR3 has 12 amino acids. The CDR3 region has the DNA TGCAGCGTTGACATAGGGTCCTACGAGCAGTACTTC. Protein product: CSVDIGSYEQYF.

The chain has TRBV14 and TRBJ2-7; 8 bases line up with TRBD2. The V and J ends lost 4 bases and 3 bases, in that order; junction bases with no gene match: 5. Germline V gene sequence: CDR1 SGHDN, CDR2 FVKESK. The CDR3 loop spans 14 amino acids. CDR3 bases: TGTGCCAGCAGCCCCGGGACTAGAGTCTACGAGCAGTACTTC. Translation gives CASSPGTRVYEQYF.

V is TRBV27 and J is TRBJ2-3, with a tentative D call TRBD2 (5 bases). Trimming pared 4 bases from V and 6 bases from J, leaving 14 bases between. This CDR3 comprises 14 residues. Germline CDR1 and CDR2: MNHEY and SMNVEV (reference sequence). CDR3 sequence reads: CASSSSRAEDTQYF. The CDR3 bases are TGTGCCAGCAGTTCCTCGAGAGCGGAGGATACGCAGTATTTT.

CDR3 nucleotides: TGCGCCAGCAGCTCCCGACAGGTGAGGGACCAAGAGACCCAGTACTTC. It is translated as CASSSRQVRDQETQYF. The rearrangement joins TRBV5-1 to TRBJ2-5; D may be TRBD1 (6 bases). Germline CDR1 and CDR2: SGHRS and YFSETQ. V lost 3 bases and J 0 bases, leaving 15 bases between the germline ends. CDR3 size: 16 residues.

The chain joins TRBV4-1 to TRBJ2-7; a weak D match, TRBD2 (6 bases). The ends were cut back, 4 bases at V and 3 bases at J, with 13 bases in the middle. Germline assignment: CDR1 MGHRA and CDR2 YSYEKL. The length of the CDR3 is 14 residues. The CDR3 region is CASSRSPGSYEQYF. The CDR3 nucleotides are TGCGCCAGCAGCCGTAGCCCCGGGAGCTACGAGCAGTACTTC.

The CDR3 DNA sequence: TGTGCCTCAGGCGACTGGAGCTCCTACGAGCAGTACTTC. Amino acid sequence: CASGDWSSYEQYF. The chain uses TRBV7-6 and TRBJ2-7; D is unclear. Trimming took off 11 bases at V and 0 bases at J, with 14 bases between the two ends. The CDR3 consists of 13 residues. Germline V gene lookup returns CDR1 SGHVS and CDR2 FNYEAQ.

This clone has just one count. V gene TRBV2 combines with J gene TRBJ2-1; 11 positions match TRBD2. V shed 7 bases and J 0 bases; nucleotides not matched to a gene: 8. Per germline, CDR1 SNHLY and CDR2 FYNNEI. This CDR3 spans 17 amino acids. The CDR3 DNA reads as TGTGCCAGCACTAGGACTAGCGGGCAGGTCTCCTACAATGAGCAGTTCTTC. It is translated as CASTRTSGQVSYNEQFF.

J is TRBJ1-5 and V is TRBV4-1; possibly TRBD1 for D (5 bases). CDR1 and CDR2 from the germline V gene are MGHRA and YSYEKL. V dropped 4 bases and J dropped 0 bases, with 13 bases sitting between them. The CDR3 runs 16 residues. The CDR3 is CASSRDRHLSNQPQHF. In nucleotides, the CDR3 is TGCGCCAGCAGCCGAGACAGACACCTTAGCAATCAGCCCCAGCATTTT.

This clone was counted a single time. CDR3 amino acids: CASSLLETDNNYGYTF. The DNA of the CDR3 is TGTGCCAGCAGCTTATTAGAAACCGACAATAACTATGGCTACACCTTC. The chain uses TRBV7-9 and TRBJ1-2; D not certain. Between the trimmed V and J ends, which lost 2 bases and 1 base, there was a span of 14 bases. Per the germline V gene, CDR1 is SEHNR and CDR2 is FQNEAQ (reference sequence). The CDR3 is 16 residues long.

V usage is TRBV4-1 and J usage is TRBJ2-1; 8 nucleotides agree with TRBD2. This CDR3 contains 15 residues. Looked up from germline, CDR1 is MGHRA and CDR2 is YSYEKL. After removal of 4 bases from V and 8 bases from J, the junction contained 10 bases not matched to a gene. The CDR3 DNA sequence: TGCGCCAGCAGCCTCAGAGCGGGAGAATGGGATGAGCAGTTCTTC. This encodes CASSLRAGEWDEQFF.

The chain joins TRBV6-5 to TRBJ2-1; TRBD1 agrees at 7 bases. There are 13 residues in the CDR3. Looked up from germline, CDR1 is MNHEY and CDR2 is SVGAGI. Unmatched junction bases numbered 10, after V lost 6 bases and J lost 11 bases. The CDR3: CASSPPDRLKQFF. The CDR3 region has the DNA TGTGCCAGCAGCCCCCCGGACAGGTTAAAGCAGTTCTTC.

The CDR3: CASSDRVVGTDTQYF. In nucleotides, the CDR3 is TGTGCCAGCAGTGATCGGGTTGTGGGCACAGATACGCAGTATTTT. The rearrangement links TRBV28 to TRBJ2-3; D gene uncertain. V was trimmed by 5 bases and J by 1 base, leaving 13 bases between them. Per germline, CDR1 MDHEN and CDR2 SYDVKM. The CDR3 runs 15 residues.

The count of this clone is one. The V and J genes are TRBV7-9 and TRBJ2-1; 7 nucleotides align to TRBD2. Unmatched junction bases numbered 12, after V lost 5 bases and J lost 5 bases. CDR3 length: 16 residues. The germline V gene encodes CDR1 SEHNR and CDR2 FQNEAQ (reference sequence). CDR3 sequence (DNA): TGTGCCAGCAGCCAAGGTCAGCTAGCGGTAAACAATGAGCAGTTCTTC. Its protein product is CASSQGQLAVNNEQFF.